This TCR beta chain was documented in a study of shared clonotypes between healthy human individuals. Naive CD8 cells were CD45RO-negative, positively selected for CCR7, excluding terminally differentiated effector memory CD45RA+ cells. Some clones are missing from TCRdb's copy, which holds only in-frame ones; the method was immunoSEQ multiplex PCR. Of around 2,100,000 clones in the sample, approximately 94% are singletons; the top ten hold 1.2%. Trimming took 5 bases from V and 7 from J; bases not matched to a gene: 13. Per the germline V gene, CDR1 is SEHNR and CDR2 is FQNEAQ (reference sequence). This CDR3 contains 16 residues.

Sequences were obtained from naive CD8+ T cells sorted from blood. The rearrangement links TRBV7-9 to TRBJ1-4, with TRBD1 identical over 7 bases. The TCR sequence derives from a young man in good health. CDR3 in DNA: TGTGCCAGCAGCCCGACAGGGTACCGGCGCGGTGAAAAACTGTTTTTT. Amino acid sequence: CASSPTGYRRGEKLFF.